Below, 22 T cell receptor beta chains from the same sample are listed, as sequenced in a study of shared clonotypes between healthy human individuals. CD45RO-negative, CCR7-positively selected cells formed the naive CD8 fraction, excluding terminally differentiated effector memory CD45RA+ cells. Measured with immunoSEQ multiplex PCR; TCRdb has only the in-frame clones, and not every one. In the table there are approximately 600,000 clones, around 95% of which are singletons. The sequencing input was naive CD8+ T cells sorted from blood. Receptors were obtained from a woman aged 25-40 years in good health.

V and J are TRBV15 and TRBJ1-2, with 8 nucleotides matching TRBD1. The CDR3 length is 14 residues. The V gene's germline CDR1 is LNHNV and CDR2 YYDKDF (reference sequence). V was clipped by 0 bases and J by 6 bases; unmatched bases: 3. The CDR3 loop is CATSRDGTGHGYTF. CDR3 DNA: TGTGCCACCAGCAGAGATGGGACAGGCCATGGCTACACCTTC.

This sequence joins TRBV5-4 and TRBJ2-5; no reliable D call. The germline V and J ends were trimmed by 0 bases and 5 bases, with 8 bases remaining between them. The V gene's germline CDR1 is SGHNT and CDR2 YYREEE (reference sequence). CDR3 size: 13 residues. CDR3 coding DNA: TGTGCCAGCAGCTTGGAGGTTATGGAGACCCAGTACTTC. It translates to CASSLEVMETQYF.

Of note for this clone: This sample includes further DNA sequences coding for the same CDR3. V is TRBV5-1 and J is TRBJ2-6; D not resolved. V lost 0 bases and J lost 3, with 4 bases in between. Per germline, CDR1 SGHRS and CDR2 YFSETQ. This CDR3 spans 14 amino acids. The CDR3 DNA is TGCGCCAGCAGCTTGGCCGGTGGGGCCAACGTCCTGACTTTC. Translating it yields CASSLAGGANVLTF.

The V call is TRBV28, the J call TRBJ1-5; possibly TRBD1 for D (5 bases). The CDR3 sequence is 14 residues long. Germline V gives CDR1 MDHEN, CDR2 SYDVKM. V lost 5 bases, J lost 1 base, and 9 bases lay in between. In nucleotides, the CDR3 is TGTGCCAGCAGTACCCGGGGGAGCAATCAGCCCCAGCATTTT. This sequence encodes CASSTRGSNQPQHF.

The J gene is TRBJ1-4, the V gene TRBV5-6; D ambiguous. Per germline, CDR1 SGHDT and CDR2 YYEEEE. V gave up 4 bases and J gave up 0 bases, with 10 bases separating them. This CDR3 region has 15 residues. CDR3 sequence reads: CASSILKSTNEKLFF. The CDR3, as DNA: TGTGCCAGCAGCATACTTAAATCAACTAATGAAAAACTGTTTTTT.

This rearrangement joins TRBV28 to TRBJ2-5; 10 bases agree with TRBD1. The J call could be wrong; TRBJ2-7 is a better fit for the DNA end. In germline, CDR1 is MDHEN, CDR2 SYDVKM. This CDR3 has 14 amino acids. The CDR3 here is CASSMGQGTYEQYF. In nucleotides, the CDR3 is TGTGCCAGCAGTATGGGACAGGGGACGTACGAGCAGTACTTC.

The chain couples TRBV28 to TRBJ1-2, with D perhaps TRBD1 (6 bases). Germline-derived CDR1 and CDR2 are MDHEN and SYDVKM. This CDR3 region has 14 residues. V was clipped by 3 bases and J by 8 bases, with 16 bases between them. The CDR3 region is CASSFWGSGEGYTF. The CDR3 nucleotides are TGTGCCAGCAGTTTTTGGGGGTCAGGGGAGGGCTACACCTTC.

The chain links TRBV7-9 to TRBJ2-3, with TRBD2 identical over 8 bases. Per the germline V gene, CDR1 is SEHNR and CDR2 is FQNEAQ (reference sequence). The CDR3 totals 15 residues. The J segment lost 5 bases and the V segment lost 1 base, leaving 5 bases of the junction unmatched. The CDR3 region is CASSLGAGVVDTQYF. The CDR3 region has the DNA TGTGCCAGCAGCTTAGGAGCGGGAGTGGTAGATACGCAGTATTTT.

Here the CDR3 reads CASSQELAGGPHEQYF. CDR3 bases: TGCGCCAGCAGCCAAGAACTAGCGGGAGGGCCCCACGAGCAGTACTTC. V gene TRBV4-1 combines with J gene TRBJ2-5; 13 bases map to TRBD2. TRBJ2-7 matches the DNA end more closely, so the J call is doubtful. CDR1 and CDR2 (germline): MGHRA, YSYEKL. The CDR3 has 16 amino acids.

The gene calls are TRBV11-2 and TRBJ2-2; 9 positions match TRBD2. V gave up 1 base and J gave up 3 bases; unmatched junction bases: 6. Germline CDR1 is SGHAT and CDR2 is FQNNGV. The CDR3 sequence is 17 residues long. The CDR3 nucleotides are TGTGCCAGCAGCTTAGTAGGGGTAGCGGGGGACACCGGGGAGCTGTTTTTT. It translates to CASSLVGVAGDTGELFF.

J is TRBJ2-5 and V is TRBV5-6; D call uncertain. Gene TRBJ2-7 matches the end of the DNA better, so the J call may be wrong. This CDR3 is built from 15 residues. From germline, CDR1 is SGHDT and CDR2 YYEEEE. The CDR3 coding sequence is TGTGCCAGCAGCCGATCCCGGTCTATTTCCTACGAGCAGTACTTC. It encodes CASSRSRSISYEQYF.

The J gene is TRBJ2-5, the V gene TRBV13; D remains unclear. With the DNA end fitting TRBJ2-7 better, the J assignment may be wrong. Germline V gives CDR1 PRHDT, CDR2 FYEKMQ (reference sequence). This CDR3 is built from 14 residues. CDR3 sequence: CASSLGKSSYEQYF. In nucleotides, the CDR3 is TGTGCCAGCAGCTTAGGTAAAAGCTCCTACGAGCAGTACTTC.

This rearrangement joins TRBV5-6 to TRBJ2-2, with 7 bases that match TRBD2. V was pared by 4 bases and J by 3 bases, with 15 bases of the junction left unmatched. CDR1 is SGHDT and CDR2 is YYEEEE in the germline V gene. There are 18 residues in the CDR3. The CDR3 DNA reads TGTGCCAGCAGCCTCAATTTCTTGCGGGAGAGGTACACCGGGGAGCTGTTTTTT. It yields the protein CASSLNFLRERYTGELFF. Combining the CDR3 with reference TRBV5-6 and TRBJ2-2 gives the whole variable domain DAGVTQSPTHLIKTRGQQVTLRCSPKSGHDTVSWYQQALGQGPQFIFQYYEEEERQRGNFPDRFSGHQFPNYSSELNVNALLLGDSALYLCASSLNFLRERYTGELFFGEGSRLTVL.

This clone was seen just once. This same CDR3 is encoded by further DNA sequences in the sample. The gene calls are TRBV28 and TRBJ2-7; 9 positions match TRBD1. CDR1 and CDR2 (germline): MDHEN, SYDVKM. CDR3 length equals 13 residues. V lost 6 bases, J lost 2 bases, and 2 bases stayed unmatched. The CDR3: CASSRTGAYEQYF. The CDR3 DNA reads TGTGCCAGCAGCCGGACAGGGGCCTACGAGCAGTACTTC.

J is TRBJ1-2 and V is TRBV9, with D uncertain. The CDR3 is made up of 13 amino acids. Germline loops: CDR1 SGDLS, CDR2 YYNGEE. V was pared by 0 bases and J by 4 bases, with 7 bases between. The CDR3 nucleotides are TGTGCCAGCAGCGTAGGGGCAGGCTATGGCTACACCTTC. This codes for CASSVGAGYGYTF.

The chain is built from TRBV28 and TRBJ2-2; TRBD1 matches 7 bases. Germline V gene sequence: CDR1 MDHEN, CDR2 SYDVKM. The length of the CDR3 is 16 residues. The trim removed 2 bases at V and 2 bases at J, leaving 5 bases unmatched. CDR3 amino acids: CASSLLTGANTGELFF. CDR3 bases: TGTGCCAGCAGTTTACTTACAGGGGCAAACACCGGGGAGCTGTTTTTT.

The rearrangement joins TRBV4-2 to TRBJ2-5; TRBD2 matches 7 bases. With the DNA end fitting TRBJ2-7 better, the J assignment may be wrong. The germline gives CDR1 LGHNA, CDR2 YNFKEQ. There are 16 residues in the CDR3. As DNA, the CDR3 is TGTGCCAGCAGCCAAGATCGCCTAGCGGACCCCTACGAGCAGTACTTC. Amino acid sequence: CASSQDRLADPYEQYF.

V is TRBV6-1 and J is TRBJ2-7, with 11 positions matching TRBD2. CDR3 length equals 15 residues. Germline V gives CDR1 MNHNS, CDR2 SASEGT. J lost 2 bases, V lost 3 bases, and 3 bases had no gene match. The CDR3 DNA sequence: TGTGCCAGCAGTGACCTGACTAGCGGGACCTACGAGCAGTACTTC. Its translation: CASSDLTSGTYEQYF.

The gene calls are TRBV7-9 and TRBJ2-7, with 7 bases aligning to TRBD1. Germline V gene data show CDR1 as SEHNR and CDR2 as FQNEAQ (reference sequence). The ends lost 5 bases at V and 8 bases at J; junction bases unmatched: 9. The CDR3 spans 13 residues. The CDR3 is CASSPGTDVKQYF. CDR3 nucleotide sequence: TGTGCCAGCAGCCCCGGGACAGATGTCAAGCAGTACTTC.

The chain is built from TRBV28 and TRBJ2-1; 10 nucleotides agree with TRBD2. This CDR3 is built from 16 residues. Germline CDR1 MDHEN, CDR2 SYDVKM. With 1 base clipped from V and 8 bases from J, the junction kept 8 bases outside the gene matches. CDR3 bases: TGTGCCAGCAGTTTATTAGGGCTAGCGGGAGTCTATGAGCAGTTCTTC. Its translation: CASSLLGLAGVYEQFF.

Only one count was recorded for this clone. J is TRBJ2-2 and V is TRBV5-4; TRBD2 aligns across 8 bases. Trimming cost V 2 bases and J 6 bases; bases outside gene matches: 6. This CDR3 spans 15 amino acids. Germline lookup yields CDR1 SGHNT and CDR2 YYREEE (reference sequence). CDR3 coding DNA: TGTGCCAGCAGCTTCCTCCGGGAGGGTTCCGGGGAGCTGTTTTTT. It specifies CASSFLREGSGELFF.

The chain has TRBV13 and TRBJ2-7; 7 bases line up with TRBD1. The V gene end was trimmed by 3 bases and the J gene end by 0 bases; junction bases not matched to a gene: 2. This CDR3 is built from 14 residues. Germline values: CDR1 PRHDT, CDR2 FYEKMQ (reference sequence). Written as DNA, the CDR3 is TGTGCCAGCAGCTTGGACAGGACCTCCTACGAGCAGTACTTC. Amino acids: CASSLDRTSYEQYF.